The TCR beta chain under discussion was sequenced for a study of blood T cell repertoires in COVID-19. Study-wide background: The origin of the acute and convalescent COVID-19 samples was the United States, Italy and Spain. In each case, the material was cDNA or gDNA derived from T cells, B-cell-depleted T cells, or PBMCs.

This CDR3 has 12 amino acids. The germline V gene has CDR1 GTSNPN and CDR2 SVGIG (reference sequence). Deletions cut 4 bases from V and 4 bases from J, with 11 bases between. This table comes from immunoSEQ multiplex PCR, and its TCRdb copy is limited to in-frame clones, with some not included. Of approximately 450,000 clones detected, roughly 89% appear once; the ten largest clones hold around 4.4%. The receptor comes from a woman aged 25-40 years with acute or convalescent COVID-19. Material: peripheral blood. This chain links TRBV30 with TRBJ2-7; a weak D match, TRBD2 (6 bases). CDR3 region: CAWTASVYEQYF. Written as DNA, the CDR3 is TGTGCCTGGACGGCTAGCGTTTACGAGCAGTACTTC. Full variable domain (remainder filled in from reference TRBV30 and TRBJ2-7): SQTIHQWPATLVQPVGSPLSLECTVEGTSNPNLYWYRQAAGRGLQLLFYSVGIGQISSEVPQNLSASRPQDRQFILSSKKLLLSDSGFYLCAWTASVYEQYFGPGTRLTVT.